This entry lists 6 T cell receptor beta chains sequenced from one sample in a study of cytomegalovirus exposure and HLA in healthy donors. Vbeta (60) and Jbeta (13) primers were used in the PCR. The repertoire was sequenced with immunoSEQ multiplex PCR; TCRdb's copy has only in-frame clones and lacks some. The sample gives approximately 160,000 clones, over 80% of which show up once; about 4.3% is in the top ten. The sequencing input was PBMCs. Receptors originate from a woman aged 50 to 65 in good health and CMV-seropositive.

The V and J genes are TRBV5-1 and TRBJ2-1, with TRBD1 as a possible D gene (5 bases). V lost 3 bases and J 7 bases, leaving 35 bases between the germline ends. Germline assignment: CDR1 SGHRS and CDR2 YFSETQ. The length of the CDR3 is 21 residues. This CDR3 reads CASSSPAYVSAGSFLANEQFF. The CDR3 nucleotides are TGCGCCAGCAGCTCCCCTGCTTATGTCTCGGCAGGGTCATTTCTGGCGAATGAGCAGTTCTTC.

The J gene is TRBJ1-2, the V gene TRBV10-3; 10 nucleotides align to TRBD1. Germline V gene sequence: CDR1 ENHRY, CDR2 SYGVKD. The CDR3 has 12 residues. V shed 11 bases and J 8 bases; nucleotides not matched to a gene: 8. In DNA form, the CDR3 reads TGTGCCTTAAGACAGGGGGCATGGGGCTACACCTTC. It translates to CALRQGAWGYTF.

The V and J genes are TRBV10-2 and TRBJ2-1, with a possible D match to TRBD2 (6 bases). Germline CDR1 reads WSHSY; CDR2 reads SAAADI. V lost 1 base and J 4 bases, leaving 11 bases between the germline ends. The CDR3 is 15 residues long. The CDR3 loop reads CASSEYGSGYNEQFF. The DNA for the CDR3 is TGCGCCAGCAGTGAGTACGGGAGTGGGTACAATGAGCAGTTCTTC.

CDR3 sequence: CASSFPLATVTGELFF. DNA of the CDR3: TGTGCCAGCAGCTTCCCACTAGCGACGGTCACCGGGGAGCTGTTTTTT. J is TRBJ2-2 and V is TRBV7-2; 7 bases match TRBD2. CDR1 and CDR2 from the germline V gene are SGHTA and FQGNSA. The V gene end was trimmed by 3 bases and the J gene end by 4 bases; junction bases not matched to a gene: 8. This CDR3 contains 16 residues.

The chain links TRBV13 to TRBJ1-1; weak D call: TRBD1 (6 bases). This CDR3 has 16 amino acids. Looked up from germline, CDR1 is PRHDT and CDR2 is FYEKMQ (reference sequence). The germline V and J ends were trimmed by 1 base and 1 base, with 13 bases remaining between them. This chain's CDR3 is CASSLALTGGNTEAFF. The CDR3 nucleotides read TGTGCCAGCAGCTTAGCCCTGACAGGTGGGAACACTGAAGCTTTCTTT.

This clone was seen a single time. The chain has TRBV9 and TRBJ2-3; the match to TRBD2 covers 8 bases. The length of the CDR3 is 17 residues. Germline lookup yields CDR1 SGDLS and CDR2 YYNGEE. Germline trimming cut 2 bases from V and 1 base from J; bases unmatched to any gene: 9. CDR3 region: CASSVFISGAGTDTQYF. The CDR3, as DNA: TGTGCCAGCAGCGTGTTCATTAGCGGGGCGGGCACAGATACGCAGTATTTT.